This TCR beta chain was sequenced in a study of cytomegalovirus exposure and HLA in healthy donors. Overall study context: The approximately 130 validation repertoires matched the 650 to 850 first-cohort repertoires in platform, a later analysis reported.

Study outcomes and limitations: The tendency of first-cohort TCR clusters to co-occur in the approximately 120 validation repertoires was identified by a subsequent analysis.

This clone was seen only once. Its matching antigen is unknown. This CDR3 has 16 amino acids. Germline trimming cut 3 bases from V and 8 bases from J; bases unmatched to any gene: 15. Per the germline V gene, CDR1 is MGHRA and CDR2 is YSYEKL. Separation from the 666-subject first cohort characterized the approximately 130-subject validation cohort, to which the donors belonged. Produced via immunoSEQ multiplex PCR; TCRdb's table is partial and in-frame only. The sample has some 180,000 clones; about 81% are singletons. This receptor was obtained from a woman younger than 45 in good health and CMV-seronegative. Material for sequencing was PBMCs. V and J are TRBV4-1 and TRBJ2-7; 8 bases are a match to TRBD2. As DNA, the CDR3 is TGCGCCAGCAGCCAGGATTCGGGACTAGTGGGGCTGCAGCAGTACTTC. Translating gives CASSQDSGLVGLQQYF.